The present T cell receptor (beta chain) was sequenced within a study of T cell responses to AZD1222 COVID-19 vaccine. Measured with immunoSEQ multiplex PCR; TCRdb has only the in-frame clones, and not every one. The sample records around 95,000 clones, 85% to 90% being singletons. Whole-study findings and limits: Just 5 to 7 AZD1222 recipients were seropositive at baseline. Repertoire collection took place solely once the T cell response had peaked. Clonal diversity was possibly underestimated; the donors were predominantly white British and more often female.

This clone has a handful of counts. Antigen specificity is unknown. CDR3 length: 15 residues. V was cut by 0 bases and J by 3 bases, with 11 bases left in between. Germline lookup yields CDR1 KGHSH and CDR2 LQKENI. The TCR sequence derives from an adult in good health. The sample consisted of peripheral blood, taken on day 0 of AZD1222 vaccination. The gene calls are TRBV18 and TRBJ1-1, with D hard to call. CDR3 loop: CASSPPQAGDTEAFF. In nucleotides, the CDR3 is TGTGCCAGCTCACCACCCCAAGCAGGCGACACTGAAGCTTTCTTT. Complete variable domain (other parts from reference TRBV18 and TRBJ1-1): NAGVMQNPRHLVRRRGQEARLRCSPMKGHSHVYWYRQLPEEGLKFMVYLQKENIIDESGMPKERFSAEFPKEGPSILRIQQVVRGDSAAYFCASSPPQAGDTEAFFGQGTRLTVV.